The 25 T cell receptor delta chains in this list originate from one sample, sequenced in a study of gamma-delta T cells after stem cell transplantation. TCRdb re-processed the RT-PCR reads via CATT. Here the sample spans approximately 2,400 delta-chain clones, around 21% being singletons. Sequencing input: gamma-delta T cells. These TCRs come from a human donor. It is not recorded whose cells these are; they may come from a transplant donor.

By sample share, this clone is medium-sized. Other DNA sequences from this sample encode an identical CDR3 as well. The chain is built from TRDV2 and TRDJ1; TRDD3 matches 11 bases. The CDR3 has 17 residues. Germline CDR1 is GEAIGNYY and CDR2 is EKD. V shed 2 bases, J shed 2 bases, and the junction held 9 bases outside the gene matches. DNA for the CDR3: TGTGCCTGTGACAGTCTCTCTGGGGGATACTCAACCGATAAACTCATCTTT. This gives the protein CACDSLSGGYSTDKLIF.

This clone turned up a few times. The translation of this DNA and the TCRdb protein of a much larger clone differ at residue 7, probably owing to a read error; the protein shown here is translated from the DNA. V gene TRDV2 combines with J gene TRDJ1; D gene ambiguous. CDR1 and CDR2 from the germline V gene are GEAIGNYY and EKD. V dropped 1 base and J dropped 0 bases, with 11 bases sitting between them. The CDR3 has 15 residues. CDR3 sequence (DNA): TGTGCCTGTGACACTGTAAGATTACACACCGATAAACTCATCTTT. This encodes CACDTVRLHTDKLIF.

The chain links TRDV2 to TRDJ3; a possible D gene is TRDD3 (5 bases). Trimming removed 0 bases at V and 1 base at J, with 15 bases between. The CDR3 has 19 amino acids. Germline loops: CDR1 GEAIGNYY, CDR2 EKD. The DNA for the CDR3 is TGTGCCTGTGACACCGGGGCCTCGGTGGGGTCCTGGGACACCCGACAGATGTTTTTC. Protein sequence: CACDTGASVGSWDTRQMFF.

This clone is judged medium-sized (0.01 to 0.1%). The same CDR3 can be traced to other DNA sequences in this sample. The chain is built from TRDV2 and TRDJ1; 11 nucleotides match TRDD3. Trimming at V came to 3 bases and at J to 11 bases, leaving 7 bases not matched to a gene. The CDR3 extends over 13 amino acids. Germline CDR1 GEAIGNYY, CDR2 EKD. The CDR3 bases are TGTGCCTGTGACGTACTGGGGGATAAAATCCTCATCTTT. This translates into CACDVLGDKILIF.

In this sample, this clone is medium-sized. The same CDR3 can be traced to other DNA sequences in this sample. The CDR3 DNA reads TGTGCCTGTGACACCGGATTCTCTGGGTCAAAGAGCTCCTGGGACACCCGACAGATGTTTTTC. Its translation is CACDTGFSGSKSSWDTRQMFF. J is TRDJ3 and V is TRDV2, with TRDD3 as a possible D gene (5 bases). The CDR3 loop spans 21 amino acids. Looked up from germline, CDR1 is GEAIGNYY and CDR2 is EKD. Deletions cut 0 bases from V and 0 bases from J, with 20 bases between.

This clone is judged medium-sized. The V gene is TRDV2, the J gene TRDJ1, with 11 bases identical to TRDD3. Unmatched junction bases numbered 9, after V lost 3 bases and J lost 4 bases. The CDR3 sequence is 16 residues long. CDR1 GEAIGNYY and CDR2 EKD come from the germline V gene. The CDR3 region has the DNA TGTGCCTGTGACGTACTGGGGGATAATAGGCTCGATAAACTCATCTTT. Translated: CACDVLGDNRLDKLIF.

The sample holds a few counts of this clone. Different DNA sequences within this sample yield the same CDR3. The chain employs TRDV2 and TRDJ1, with a tentative D call TRDD3 (6 bases). The CDR3 contains 14 residues. Germline CDR1 is GEAIGNYY and CDR2 is EKD. V lost 0 bases to trimming and J lost 1 base, with 8 bases between them. CDR3: CACDTLLGTDKLIF. CDR3 bases: TGTGCCTGTGACACCTTACTGGGCACCGATAAACTCATCTTT.

This clone was recorded only once. This DNA translates differently at residue 9 from the TCRdb protein, which is that of a much larger clone; a read error is likely, and the protein shown is the DNA's own translation. The chain combines TRDV2 with TRDJ1, with 8 positions matching TRDD3. Germline trimming cut 0 bases from V and 2 bases from J; bases unmatched to any gene: 10. The CDR3 is 17 amino acids. Germline V gene data show CDR1 as GEAIGNYY and CDR2 as EKD. For the CDR3, the DNA is TGTGCCTGTGACACCTTACTGGGGGCTCAGACGACCGATAAACTCATCTTT. Amino acids: CACDTLLGAQTTDKLIF.

This clone showed up just a few times. The chain carries TRDV2 and TRDJ1; D not certain. Germline V CDR1 and CDR2: GEAIGNYY, EKD. The CDR3 extends over 17 amino acids. Trimming took off 3 bases at V and 4 bases at J, with 23 bases between the two ends. For the CDR3, the DNA is TGTGCCTGTGACGATCTGGAGGATCCACGTAACATCGATAAACTCATCTTT. It translates to CACDDLEDPRNIDKLIF.

About this clone itself: A clone one base away is much larger, so this may be a read error. Other DNA sequences within the sample encode an identical CDR3. The V call is TRDV2, the J call TRDJ1; 13 nucleotides align to TRDD3. Losses at the gene ends were 3 bases for V and 4 bases for J; bases not matched to a gene: 22. Germline V lookup: CDR1 GEAIGNYY, CDR2 EKD. This CDR3 contains 21 residues. DNA for the CDR3: TGTGCCTGTGACCGATTACTTCCGACCTCACTGGGGGATACGGATGGCGATAAACTCATCTTT. Protein: CACDRLLPTSLGDTDGDKLIF.

This clone was seen only a few times. The rearrangement joins TRDV2 to TRDJ1, with 11 bases fitting TRDD3. CDR3 length: 17 residues. Germline V gene data show CDR1 as GEAIGNYY and CDR2 as EKD. V was pared by 2 bases and J by 3 bases, with 10 bases of the junction left unmatched. The CDR3 DNA is TGTGCCTGTGACAGACTGGGGGATAAAAGCGCGCCCGATAAACTCATCTTT. Translated: CACDRLGDKSAPDKLIF.

This clone is medium-sized within its sample. The rearrangement joins TRDV2 to TRDJ1; 8 bases align to TRDD3. CDR3 size: 18 residues. The V gene's germline CDR1 is GEAIGNYY and CDR2 EKD. V was clipped by 1 base and J by 0 bases; unmatched bases: 12. In DNA form, the CDR3 reads TGTGCCTGTGACACTATCCCTGGGGGACCCGGGTACACCGATAAACTCATCTTT. This sequence encodes CACDTIPGGPGYTDKLIF.

By share of the sample, this clone is medium-sized. This chain connects TRDV2 to TRDJ1; 7 nucleotides match TRDD3. Trimming removed 6 bases from V and 1 base from J; junction bases left unmatched: 10. Germline-derived CDR1 and CDR2 are GEAIGNYY and EKD. This CDR3 has 15 amino acids. The CDR3 here is CACLGLGGSTDKLIF. CDR3 nucleotides: TGTGCCTGTCTTGGCCTTGGGGGAAGCACCGATAAACTCATCTTT.

In this sample, this clone is medium-sized. The V call is TRDV2, the J call TRDJ1; TRDD3 aligns across 10 bases. Germline V gene data show CDR1 as GEAIGNYY and CDR2 as EKD. This CDR3 is 23 amino acids long. J gave up 3 bases and V 1 base, and 28 bases lay outside the gene matches. CDR3 residues: CACDTVRQNPLGDPKVGSDKLIF. In DNA, the CDR3 is TGTGCCTGTGACACTGTAAGGCAGAACCCACTGGGGGATCCAAAAGTTGGCTCCGATAAACTCATCTTT.

This clone qualifies as large. V usage is TRDV2 and J usage is TRDJ3; 10 bases fit TRDD3. With 1 base clipped from V and 3 bases from J, the junction kept 20 bases outside the gene matches. CDR1 is GEAIGNYY and CDR2 is EKD in the germline V gene. CDR3 size: 23 residues. The CDR3 bases are TGTGCCTGTGACACAGCTCACGCTTGGGGGATACCCCATGGGGGCTGGGACACCCGACAGATGTTTTTC. Its translation: CACDTAHAWGIPHGGWDTRQMFF.

The V and J genes are TRDV2 and TRDJ1; 12 positions match TRDD3. CDR1 GEAIGNYY and CDR2 EKD come from the germline V gene. The J segment lost 0 bases and the V segment lost 3 bases, leaving 13 bases of the junction unmatched. CDR3 length: 19 residues. CDR3 DNA sequence: TGTGCCTGTGACGGGGTTCTGGGGGATACGCTTCAGTACACCGATAAACTCATCTTT. It is translated as CACDGVLGDTLQYTDKLIF.

Relative to its sample, this clone is medium-sized. The gene calls are TRDV2 and TRDJ1, with 11 bases fitting TRDD3. Germline V gene data show CDR1 as GEAIGNYY and CDR2 as EKD. With 3 bases clipped from V and 4 bases from J, the junction kept 9 bases outside the gene matches. CDR3 length: 16 residues. CDR3: CACDALLGDRGDKLIF. CDR3 bases: TGTGCCTGTGACGCCCTACTGGGGGATAGAGGCGATAAACTCATCTTT.

With respect to this clone: Since a far larger clone is one base different, this is likely a read error. This chain's CDR3 is CACDESTGGYGSPSRDTRQMFF. Written as DNA, the CDR3 is TGTGCCTGTGACGAAAGTACTGGGGGATACGGGAGCCCTTCCCGGGACACCCGACAGATGTTTTTC. J is TRDJ3 and V is TRDV2; 13 bases match TRDD3. The CDR3 sequence is 22 residues long. Germline V gene data show CDR1 as GEAIGNYY and CDR2 as EKD. V shed 3 bases, J shed 5 bases, and the junction held 18 bases outside the gene matches.

This clone is medium-sized (0.01 to 0.1%) within its sample. CDR3 loop: CACDTVAGGSSSWDTRQMFF. In DNA form, the CDR3 reads TGTGCCTGTGACACTGTTGCTGGGGGATCGAGCTCCTGGGACACCCGACAGATGTTTTTC. The chain carries TRDV2 and TRDJ3; the match to TRDD3 covers 9 bases. J lost 0 bases, V lost 1 base, and 9 bases had no gene match. Germline CDR1 and CDR2: GEAIGNYY and EKD. The CDR3 extends over 20 amino acids.

This clone is medium-sized within its sample. V gene TRDV2 combines with J gene TRDJ1; D not certain. Germline V lookup: CDR1 GEAIGNYY, CDR2 EKD. This CDR3 is built from 14 residues. V shed 3 bases and J shed 0 bases, with 10 bases lying between them. The CDR3 reads CACDSISYTDKLIF. DNA of the CDR3: TGTGCCTGTGACTCCATTTCTTACACCGATAAACTCATCTTT.

By sample fraction, this clone is medium-sized. The chain combines TRDV2 with TRDJ1; D not resolved. The V and J ends lost 1 base and 0 bases respectively, with 11 bases between them. This CDR3 is 15 amino acids long. The germline CDR1 and CDR2 sequences are GEAIGNYY and EKD. The CDR3 nucleotides are TGTGCCTGTGACACGATCGGGCCGCACACCGATAAACTCATCTTT. The encoded protein is CACDTIGPHTDKLIF.

In the case of this clone: A much larger clone is a single base away; this may be a read error. The CDR3 is CACDNVLGDRLTDKFIF. CDR3 sequence (DNA): TGTGCCTGTGATAACGTACTGGGGGATAGACTCACCGATAAATTCATCTTT. The V call is TRDV2, the J call TRDJ1; 11 bases are shared with TRDD3. Germline V gene sequence: CDR1 GEAIGNYY, CDR2 EKD. The CDR3 is 17 amino acids.

Judged by abundance, this clone is medium-sized. The chain couples TRDV2 to TRDJ1; 10 bases are shared with TRDD3. This CDR3 contains 16 residues. Per the germline V gene, CDR1 is GEAIGNYY and CDR2 is EKD. V gave up 0 bases and J gave up 4 bases; unmatched junction bases: 7. CDR3 residues: CACDTITGGFRDKLIF. The CDR3 region has the DNA TGTGCCTGTGACACCATAACTGGGGGATTTCGCGATAAACTCATCTTT.

A word on this clone: This sequence is one base from a far larger clone and is likely a read error. Other nucleotide sequences in the sample specify the same CDR3. This chain joins TRDV2 and TRDJ2, with 10 bases identical to TRDD3. Germline values: CDR1 GEAIGNYY, CDR2 EKD. V shed 0 bases, J shed 8 bases, and the junction held 26 bases outside the gene matches. The CDR3 is made up of 22 amino acids. CDR3 DNA: TGTGCCTGTGACACCGTTTTTGGGGTGGGGGATACCCCCCACAGAGAGACCGCACAACTCTTCTTT. This encodes CACDTVFGVGDTPHRETAQLFF.

Concerning this clone: TCRdb attributes to this sequence the protein of a much larger clone, which differs from the DNA translation at residue 15; a read error is likely, and the protein displayed is translated from the DNA. The rearrangement uses TRDV2 and TRDJ1; the D gene is possibly TRDD3 (6 bases). CDR1 and CDR2 (germline): GEAIGNYY, EKD. The CDR3 runs 17 residues. CDR3 sequence (DNA): TGTGCCTGTGACTCGTTAGGGGAGGATACTAAGACCGATAAATTCATCTTT. Translated: CACDSLGEDTKTDKFIF.